This entry lists 10 T cell receptor beta chains sequenced from one sample in a study of T cells after yellow fever vaccination. Using its own MiXCR run on the 5' RACE reads, TCRdb lists one record per CDR3 protein. The sample comprises 250,000 or so distinct CDR3 sequences, around 6.7% of which are singletons, and 1% to 1.2% rests with the top ten. The specimen was CD4+ T cells sorted from PBMCs, collected on the day of the yellow fever booster vaccination. The origin of the receptors is a young man who received the YFV17D yellow fever vaccine.

The sample holds many counts of this clonotype. This chain uses TRBV28 with TRBJ2-2; D unclear. Per the germline V gene, CDR1 is MDHEN and CDR2 is SYDVKM. Trimming left V 6 bases short and J 4 bases short, with 15 bases between. The CDR3 runs 15 residues. The DNA for the CDR3 is TGTGCCAGCAGCAAAGTCCAGCCCCCCACCGGGGAGCTGTTTTTT. Translating gives CASSKVQPPTGELFF.

The genes are TRBV18 and TRBJ2-2, with D possibly matching TRBD2 (6 bases). CDR1 KGHSH and CDR2 LQKENI come from the germline V gene. Trimming took 4 bases from V and 0 from J, leaving 12 bases between them. The CDR3 is made up of 16 amino acids. The CDR3 sequence is CASSQYGTANTGELFF. As DNA, the CDR3 is TGTGCCAGCTCACAATACGGGACTGCGAACACCGGGGAGCTGTTTTTT.

This clonotype was found a few times. This chain connects TRBV20-1 to TRBJ1-4, with D perhaps matching TRBD1 (5 bases). Trimming stripped 1 base from V and 0 bases from J, with 9 bases between. The CDR3 totals 15 residues. Germline values: CDR1 DFQATT, CDR2 SNEGSKA (reference sequence). The CDR3 sequence is CSARAPGSTNEKLFF. The CDR3 DNA follows: TGCAGTGCTAGAGCCCCAGGGTCAACTAATGAAAAACTGTTTTTT.

This clonotype has only a few counts. The chain recombines TRBV6-5 with TRBJ1-6; D gene uncertain. Trimming pared 5 bases from V and 7 bases from J, leaving 15 bases between. Looked up from germline, CDR1 is MNHEY and CDR2 is SVGAGI. This CDR3 region has 15 residues. The CDR3 DNA sequence: TGTGCCAGCAGTCCCGAGACACTATACAATTCACCCCTCCACTTT. Residues: CASSPETLYNSPLHF.

This clonotype came up a few times. This chain joins TRBV10-2 and TRBJ1-5, with D maybe TRBD1 (5 bases). Germline values: CDR1 WSHSY, CDR2 SAAADI. The CDR3 runs 13 residues. Trimming left V 4 bases short and J 3 bases short, with 7 bases between. This CDR3 is CASSGGVNQPQHF. CDR3 bases: TGCGCCAGCAGTGGAGGGGTCAATCAGCCCCAGCATTTT.

This clonotype showed up just a few times. This sequence joins TRBV6-5 and TRBJ2-7, with unresolved D. Germline V gives CDR1 MNHEY, CDR2 SVGAGI. The CDR3 totals 14 residues. V was trimmed by 4 bases and J by 5 bases, leaving 15 bases between them. The CDR3 DNA is TGTGCCAGCAGTTCTAAAGGATCGGGTAACGAGCAGTACTTC. Translating gives CASSSKGSGNEQYF.

This chain connects TRBV4-3 to TRBJ2-3; the D is unclear. Germline loops: CDR1 LGHNA, CDR2 YSLEER. CDR3 length equals 16 residues. Trimming shortened V by 4 bases and J by 3 bases, and 17 bases separated the two germline ends. The CDR3 is CASSPSPSGKTDTQYF. Here the CDR3 DNA reads TGCGCCAGCAGCCCCAGCCCCTCCGGAAAAACAGATACGCAGTATTTT.

In its sample, this clonotype was seen a few times. CDR3 nucleotides: TGCAGTGCTAGGGGAGGGGTGGCTGGCACTGAAGCTTTCTTT. Residues: CSARGGVAGTEAFF. The V call is TRBV20-1, the J call TRBJ1-1, with a weak D call TRBD1 (5 bases). Trimming left V 3 bases short and J 4 bases short, with 15 bases between. The germline V gene encodes CDR1 DFQATT and CDR2 SNEGSKA (reference sequence). This CDR3 is 14 amino acids long.

Ten or more counts support this clonotype. The chain employs TRBV7-9 and TRBJ2-3, with D possibly TRBD2 on 6 matching bases. The CDR3 sequence is 16 residues long. Deletions cut 2 bases from V and 6 bases from J, with 18 bases between. Per the germline V gene, CDR1 is SEHNR and CDR2 is FQNEAQ (reference sequence). This CDR3 is CASSLRAGGILDTQYF. In DNA, the CDR3 is TGTGCCAGCAGCTTAAGGGCCGGCGGGATATTGGATACGCAGTATTTT.

This clonotype appeared a few times. The rearrangement uses TRBV7-2 and TRBJ1-2; a weak D match, TRBD1 (5 bases). There are 15 residues in the CDR3. The germline V and J ends were trimmed by 1 base and 3 bases, with 12 bases remaining between them. Germline CDR1 SGHTA, CDR2 FQGNSA. The CDR3 reads CASSLDQGSYYGYTF. CDR3 nucleotide sequence: TGTGCCAGCAGCTTAGATCAGGGATCCTACTATGGCTACACCTTC.